The present T cell receptor beta chain was sequenced within a study of blood T cell repertoires in COVID-19. V was trimmed by 0 bases and J by 5 bases, leaving 14 bases between them. The CDR3 spans 15 residues. Germline V CDR1 and CDR2: SEHNR, FQNEAQ (reference sequence). The recovered donors of Cohort 3 showed two negative PCRs, clearance, or symptom resolution. Authors' processing steps: Scientists estimated how many nucleated cells there were by amplifying reference gene primers. Assay used: immunoSEQ multiplex PCR; TCRdb lists only in-frame clones, some missing. V and J calls plus clone size are reproduced from that table; the DNA served to infer D and trimming. The sample gives hundreds of thousands of clones, around nine tenths of which show up once; over 9% is in the top ten.

The origin of this receptor is a woman aged 40-49 years who had recovered from COVID-19. Specimen: PBMCs or T cells enriched from blood (not recorded which). This sequence joins TRBV7-9 and TRBJ2-7, with a weak D call TRBD1 (6 bases). This chain's CDR3 is CASSLALGGLDEQYF. CDR3 coding DNA: TGTGCCAGCAGCTTAGCGTTAGGGGGTCTCGACGAGCAGTACTTC.